Detailed here is one T cell receptor (beta chain). The CDR3 totals 15 residues. Between the trimmed V and J ends, which lost 0 bases and 2 bases, there was a span of 8 bases. The germline gives CDR1 GTSNPN, CDR2 SVGIG (reference sequence). Indicated time point: after neoadjuvant nivolumab, at surgical resection. These newly diagnosed stage II-IVA oral cavity squamous cell carcinoma patients had no prior systemic or radiation treatment. Patients had HPV-negative, locally advanced oral cavity squamous cell carcinoma. No culture or expansion preceded analysis of these blood cells. The record originates from a study of neoadjuvant anti-PD-1 for oral cavity cancer. Study context: Patients mostly received three to four biweekly nivolumab doses at 3 mg/kg before surgery.

Some clones are missing from TCRdb's copy, which holds only in-frame ones; the method was immunoSEQ multiplex PCR. This repertoire shows over 65,000 clones, roughly 84% found once; its top ten account for around 3.7%. This TCR was sampled from a person aged 35 to 85 with oral cavity squamous cell carcinoma. The sample in question was PBMCs, obtained after nivolumab (anti-PD-1) treatment. This chain joins TRBV30 and TRBJ2-6; TRBD1 might be the D (6 bases). CDR3 sequence: CAWSVGATGANVLTF. The CDR3 bases are TGTGCCTGGAGTGTGGGGGCTACTGGGGCCAACGTCCTGACTTTC.